The 25 T cell receptor beta chains below were found in one sample sequenced in a study of blood T cell repertoires in COVID-19. TCRdb's copy holds only in-frame clones and misses some; the assay was immunoSEQ multiplex PCR. This table holds about 160,000 clones, roughly 90% found once. The sequencing sample was made of PBMCs or T cells enriched from blood (not recorded which). These receptors originate from a woman between 45 and 60 years old who had recovered from COVID-19.

The chain has TRBV4-1 and TRBJ1-4; TRBD1 aligns across 7 bases. This CDR3 contains 15 residues. J was trimmed by 5 bases and V by 1 base; bases with no gene match: 4. The V gene's germline CDR1 is MGHRA and CDR2 YSYEKL. The CDR3 sequence: CASSQAGRGNEKLFF. The DNA for the CDR3 is TGCGCCAGCAGCCAAGCGGGCAGGGGGAATGAAAAACTGTTTTTT.

This clone showed up just a few times. CDR3 sequence reads: CASSLNRDSYEQYF. CDR3 in DNA: TGCGCCAGCAGCCTAAACAGAGACTCCTACGAGCAGTACTTC. V usage is TRBV4-3 and J usage is TRBJ2-7; D is ambiguous. The germline V gene has CDR1 LGHNA and CDR2 YSLEER. The CDR3 has 14 residues. V lost 4 bases to trimming and J lost 0 bases, with 10 bases between them.

This chain connects TRBV20-1 to TRBJ2-7; 12 bases line up with TRBD2. The CDR3 spans 15 residues. The germline V gene has CDR1 DFQATT and CDR2 SNEGSKA (reference sequence). Trimming cost V 3 bases and J 0 bases; bases outside gene matches: 3. For the CDR3, the DNA is TGCAGTGCTAGTGCTAGCGGGAGGGCCTCCTACGAGCAGTACTTC. Amino acid sequence: CSASASGRASYEQYF.

V gene TRBV18 combines with J gene TRBJ1-4; 9 bases map to TRBD1. V lost 5 bases, J lost 6 bases, and 7 bases stayed unmatched. This CDR3 comprises 15 residues. From germline, CDR1 is KGHSH and CDR2 LQKENI. CDR3 nucleotides: TGTGCCAGCTCAACTTGGACAGGGGAGGATGAAAAACTGTTTTTT. It encodes CASSTWTGEDEKLFF.

The rearrangement links TRBV5-1 to TRBJ2-7; D is unresolved. Per germline, CDR1 SGHRS and CDR2 YFSETQ. Trimming shortened V by 1 base and J by 0 bases, and 8 bases separated the two germline ends. The CDR3 consists of 14 residues. The CDR3 sequence: CASSLQPGSYEQYF. The CDR3 DNA reads TGCGCCAGCAGCTTGCAGCCGGGCTCCTACGAGCAGTACTTC.

This rearrangement joins TRBV5-1 to TRBJ1-4; TRBD1 matches at 8 bases. Germline-derived CDR1 and CDR2 are SGHRS and YFSETQ. CDR3 length: 15 residues. Trimming at V came to 4 bases and at J to 7 bases, leaving 9 bases not matched to a gene. The DNA for the CDR3 is TGCGCCAGCAGCGAACCGGGACAGGCCGGTGAAAAACTGTTTTTT. Encoded protein: CASSEPGQAGEKLFF.

The V and J genes are TRBV18 and TRBJ2-7; tentative D call: TRBD1 (7 bases). V was pared by 3 bases and J by 0 bases, with 15 bases between. This CDR3 region has 16 residues. From germline, CDR1 is KGHSH and CDR2 LQKENI. The CDR3 here is CASSPYQGGTSYEQYF. CDR3 DNA sequence: TGTGCCAGCTCACCTTACCAGGGGGGAACCTCCTACGAGCAGTACTTC.

V is TRBV19 and J is TRBJ1-5; D not resolved. The V gene lost 2 bases and the J gene lost 0 bases, with 11 bases spanning the gap. This CDR3 comprises 16 residues. Per germline, CDR1 LNHDA and CDR2 SQIVND (reference sequence). CDR3 region: CASSILQTYSNQPQHF. The CDR3 DNA follows: TGTGCCAGTAGTATATTACAGACGTATAGCAATCAGCCCCAGCATTTT. The whole variable domain, remainder taken from reference TRBV19 and TRBJ1-5, is DGGITQSPKYLFRKEGQNVTLSCEQNLNHDAMYWYRQDPGQGLRLIYYSQIVNDFQKGDIAEGYSVSREKKESFPLTVTSAQKNPTAFYLCASSILQTYSNQPQHFGDGTRLSIL.

This clone came up once. The V gene is TRBV5-8, the J gene TRBJ1-5; 7 nucleotides align to TRBD1. V lost 0 bases, J lost 2 bases, and 5 bases stayed unmatched. This CDR3 has 16 amino acids. Per the germline V gene, CDR1 is SGHTS and CDR2 is YDEGEE. The DNA of the CDR3 is TGTGCCAGCAGCTTGGAACAGGGGATCGGCAATCAGCCCCAGCATTTT. It is translated as CASSLEQGIGNQPQHF.

The rearrangement joins TRBV7-9 to TRBJ1-1; the D gene is possibly TRBD1 (5 bases). Germline-derived CDR1 and CDR2 are SEHNR and FQNEAQ (reference sequence). Trimming cost V 5 bases and J 5 bases, with 6 bases left between them. The CDR3 consists of 11 residues. The CDR3 reads CASSQGTEAFF. The CDR3 DNA reads TGTGCCAGCAGCCAGGGAACTGAAGCTTTCTTT.

This chain uses TRBV29-1 with TRBJ1-5, with 9 bases aligning to TRBD1. The ends lost 6 bases at V and 7 bases at J; junction bases unmatched: 7. The CDR3 is 13 amino acids. Germline V gene lookup returns CDR1 SQVTM and CDR2 ANQGSEA. CDR3 DNA: TGCAGCGTGTCACAGGGGGCTTGGCAGCCCCAGCATTTT. Its translation: CSVSQGAWQPQHF.

This clone was seen a single time. The chain uses TRBV5-5 and TRBJ2-1; 7 nucleotides line up with TRBD1. With 2 bases clipped from V and 2 bases from J, the junction kept 7 bases outside the gene matches. Per the germline V gene, CDR1 is SGHKS and CDR2 is YYEKEE (reference sequence). The CDR3 spans 16 residues. The CDR3 DNA reads as TGTGCCAGCAGCTTAAAAGGGGACAGAGCCTACAATGAGCAGTTCTTC. Translated, it gives CASSLKGDRAYNEQFF.

This sequence joins TRBV6-6 and TRBJ1-5; D unresolved. The germline V gene has CDR1 MNHNY and CDR2 SVGAGI (reference sequence). This CDR3 is built from 13 residues. Trimming stripped 7 bases from V and 0 bases from J, with 7 bases between. The CDR3 loop is CASTGYSNQPQHF. The CDR3 region has the DNA TGTGCCAGCACGGGATATAGCAATCAGCCCCAGCATTTT.

The CDR3 DNA is TGTGCCTGGAGTGTTGGTGGCGGAGCCTACGAGCAGTACTTC. Encoded protein: CAWSVGGGAYEQYF. The chain carries TRBV30 and TRBJ2-7; D not resolved. V gave up 0 bases and J gave up 2 bases, with 11 bases separating them. The CDR3 contains 14 residues. CDR1 and CDR2 (germline): GTSNPN, SVGIG (reference sequence).

The chain is built from TRBV18 and TRBJ2-7, with D possibly TRBD2 on 6 matching bases. Between the trimmed V and J ends, which lost 5 bases and 1 base, there was a span of 12 bases. The CDR3 extends over 14 amino acids. CDR1 KGHSH and CDR2 LQKENI come from the germline V gene. Written as DNA, the CDR3 is TGTGCCAGCTCATCCGGGACTGCTTCCTACGAGCAGTACTTC. Its translation: CASSSGTASYEQYF.

This chain uses TRBV10-2 with TRBJ1-1, with 7 bases that match TRBD1. V lost 6 bases and J lost 0; bases outside the gene matches: 7. CDR3 length: 15 amino acids. Looked up from germline, CDR1 is WSHSY and CDR2 is SAAADI. For the CDR3, the DNA is TGCGCCAGCAGGAAGACAGGGACGATGAACACTGAAGCTTTCTTT. Translation gives CASRKTGTMNTEAFF.

This clone has only a few counts. J is TRBJ2-3 and V is TRBV7-2, with D unclear. The CDR3 is made up of 14 amino acids. Germline V gene lookup returns CDR1 SGHTA and CDR2 FQGNSA. Trimming took off 1 base at V and 2 bases at J, with 7 bases between the two ends. This CDR3 is CASSLVNPTDTQYF. The DNA of the CDR3 is TGTGCCAGCAGCTTAGTAAATCCCACAGATACGCAGTATTTT.

The chain has TRBV4-1 and TRBJ1-2; 11 positions match TRBD1. Unmatched junction bases numbered 2, after V lost 0 bases and J lost 2 bases. CDR1 and CDR2 from the germline V gene are MGHRA and YSYEKL. The CDR3 is made up of 16 amino acids. The CDR3 loop reads CASSQDGTGGNYGYTF. The CDR3 DNA sequence: TGCGCCAGCAGCCAAGACGGGACAGGGGGAAACTATGGCTACACCTTC.

In this sample, this clone turned up once. The J gene is TRBJ2-5, the V gene TRBV7-2; D is unresolved. CDR1 and CDR2 (germline): SGHTA, FQGNSA. Trimming took off 6 bases at V and 1 base at J, with 21 bases between the two ends. This CDR3 contains 17 residues. The CDR3 DNA is TGTGCCAGCAGTCGTCGTTGGCAGACGGAGTTCCAAGAGACCCAGTACTTC. Its translation is CASSRRWQTEFQETQYF.

V gene TRBV7-6 combines with J gene TRBJ2-3, with TRBD2 matching over 9 bases. The CDR3 has 18 amino acids. Unmatched junction bases numbered 12, after V lost 3 bases and J lost 2 bases. Germline lookup yields CDR1 SGHVS and CDR2 FNYEAQ. This chain's CDR3 is CASSFRGGSGRSTDTQYF. DNA for the CDR3: TGTGCCAGCAGCTTCAGAGGGGGTAGCGGGAGATCCACAGATACGCAGTATTTT.

The chain joins TRBV28 to TRBJ2-7, with D maybe TRBD2 (5 bases). The V and J ends lost 1 base and 2 bases respectively, with 9 bases between them. The CDR3 extends over 14 amino acids. CDR1 and CDR2 from the germline V gene are MDHEN and SYDVKM. The CDR3 region has the DNA TGTGCCAGCAGTTTATTCCGGGGAACCTACGAGCAGTACTTC. Translated, it gives CASSLFRGTYEQYF.

The chain is built from TRBV11-2 and TRBJ2-7; the match to TRBD1 covers 10 bases. With V trimmed by 6 bases and J by 1 base, 6 bases remained unmatched. CDR1 SGHAT and CDR2 FQNNGV come from the germline V gene. The CDR3 extends over 15 amino acids. Here the CDR3 reads CASSYAGQGSYEQYF. The CDR3 DNA follows: TGTGCCAGCAGTTACGCGGGACAGGGGTCCTACGAGCAGTACTTC.

This chain links TRBV5-6 with TRBJ1-2; tentatively, D is TRBD1 (5 bases). The CDR3 has 14 residues. V lost 3 bases, J lost 2 bases, and 11 bases lay in between. Germline loops: CDR1 SGHDT, CDR2 YYEEEE. CDR3 amino acids: CASSSRRGNYGYTF. In DNA, the CDR3 is TGTGCCAGCAGCTCCAGGCGGGGGAACTATGGCTACACCTTC.

The rearrangement links TRBV14 to TRBJ2-7; 7 bases are shared with TRBD1. The germline V gene encodes CDR1 SGHDN and CDR2 FVKESK. J gave up 4 bases and V 6 bases, and 12 bases lay outside the gene matches. This CDR3 spans 15 amino acids. Written as DNA, the CDR3 is TGTGCCAGCAGTTCCACAGGGGATCGTGTTTACGAGCAGTACTTC. Protein product: CASSSTGDRVYEQYF. Full variable domain (missing parts from reference TRBV14 and TRBJ2-7): EAGVTQFPSHSVIEKGQTVTLRCDPISGHDNLYWYRRVMGKEIKFLLHFVKESKQDESGMPNNRFLAERTGGTYSTLKVQPAELEDSGVYFCASSSTGDRVYEQYFGPGTRLTVT.

On this clone itself: A read error may produce the germline difference seen at one junction end. The chain carries TRBV3-1 (or the pseudogene TRBV3-2) and TRBJ2-2; 8 bases fit TRBD2. Germline values: CDR1 LGHDT, CDR2 YNNKEL (reference sequence). The CDR3 sequence is 15 residues long. This CDR3 is CAGSPLGGRPGELFF. The CDR3 DNA follows: TGTGCCGGCAGCCCGCTAGGCGGGAGGCCCGGGGAGCTGTTTTTT.